This T cell receptor beta chain was recorded in a study of cytomegalovirus exposure and HLA in healthy donors. With 60 Vbeta and 13 Jbeta primers, the PCR was carried out. Method: immunoSEQ multiplex PCR; TCRdb's copy keeps in-frame clones and lacks some. The top ten clones hold about 10% of a sample with 190,000 or so clones, around 81% of them seen once. The CDR3 extends over 16 amino acids. Germline V gene sequence: CDR1 MNHNS, CDR2 SASEGT. J gave up 3 bases and V 4 bases, and 9 bases lay outside the gene matches. Everyone who donated was a healthy bone marrow donor. Specimen: PBMCs. The TCR sequence derives from a woman between 50 and 59 years old in good health and CMV-seropositive. The V and J genes are TRBV6-1 and TRBJ1-5, with TRBD1 matching over 7 bases. The CDR3, as DNA: TGTGCCAGCAGTGCGGACAGGACCATACTCAATCAGCCCCAGCATTTT. It yields the protein CASSADRTILNQPQHF.